This record concerns one TCR beta chain sequence. The antigen is not known. Treatment in this sample: oral pan-JAK inhibitor, 5-10 mg twice daily. After isolation, RNA underwent reverse transcription to generate cDNA as the sequencing template. The repertoire was sequenced with immunoSEQ multiplex PCR; TCRdb's copy has only in-frame clones and lacks some. This repertoire shows over 95,000 clones, 50% to 75% found once; its top ten account for 15% to 19%. V lost 0 bases and J 5 bases, leaving 12 bases between the germline ends. This CDR3 is built from 14 residues. CDR1 and CDR2 (germline): SGHRS, YFSETQ. The record originates from a study of CD8+ T cells in alopecia areata. General study points: There were many expanded lesional clones persisting in scalp and blood during tofacitinib. More clonal than normal scalp was lesional scalp, particularly alopecia totalis/universalis.

This receptor was obtained from a human donor with alopecia areata. Sequences were derived from CD8+ T cells sorted from blood, sampled at week 4, from a patient treated with tofacitinib. This chain joins TRBV5-1 and TRBJ2-7, with D perhaps matching TRBD2 (6 bases). The CDR3 DNA reads as TGCGCCAGCAGCTTGGTGGGAGGAGCCGACGAGCAGTACTTC. Encoded protein: CASSLVGGADEQYF.